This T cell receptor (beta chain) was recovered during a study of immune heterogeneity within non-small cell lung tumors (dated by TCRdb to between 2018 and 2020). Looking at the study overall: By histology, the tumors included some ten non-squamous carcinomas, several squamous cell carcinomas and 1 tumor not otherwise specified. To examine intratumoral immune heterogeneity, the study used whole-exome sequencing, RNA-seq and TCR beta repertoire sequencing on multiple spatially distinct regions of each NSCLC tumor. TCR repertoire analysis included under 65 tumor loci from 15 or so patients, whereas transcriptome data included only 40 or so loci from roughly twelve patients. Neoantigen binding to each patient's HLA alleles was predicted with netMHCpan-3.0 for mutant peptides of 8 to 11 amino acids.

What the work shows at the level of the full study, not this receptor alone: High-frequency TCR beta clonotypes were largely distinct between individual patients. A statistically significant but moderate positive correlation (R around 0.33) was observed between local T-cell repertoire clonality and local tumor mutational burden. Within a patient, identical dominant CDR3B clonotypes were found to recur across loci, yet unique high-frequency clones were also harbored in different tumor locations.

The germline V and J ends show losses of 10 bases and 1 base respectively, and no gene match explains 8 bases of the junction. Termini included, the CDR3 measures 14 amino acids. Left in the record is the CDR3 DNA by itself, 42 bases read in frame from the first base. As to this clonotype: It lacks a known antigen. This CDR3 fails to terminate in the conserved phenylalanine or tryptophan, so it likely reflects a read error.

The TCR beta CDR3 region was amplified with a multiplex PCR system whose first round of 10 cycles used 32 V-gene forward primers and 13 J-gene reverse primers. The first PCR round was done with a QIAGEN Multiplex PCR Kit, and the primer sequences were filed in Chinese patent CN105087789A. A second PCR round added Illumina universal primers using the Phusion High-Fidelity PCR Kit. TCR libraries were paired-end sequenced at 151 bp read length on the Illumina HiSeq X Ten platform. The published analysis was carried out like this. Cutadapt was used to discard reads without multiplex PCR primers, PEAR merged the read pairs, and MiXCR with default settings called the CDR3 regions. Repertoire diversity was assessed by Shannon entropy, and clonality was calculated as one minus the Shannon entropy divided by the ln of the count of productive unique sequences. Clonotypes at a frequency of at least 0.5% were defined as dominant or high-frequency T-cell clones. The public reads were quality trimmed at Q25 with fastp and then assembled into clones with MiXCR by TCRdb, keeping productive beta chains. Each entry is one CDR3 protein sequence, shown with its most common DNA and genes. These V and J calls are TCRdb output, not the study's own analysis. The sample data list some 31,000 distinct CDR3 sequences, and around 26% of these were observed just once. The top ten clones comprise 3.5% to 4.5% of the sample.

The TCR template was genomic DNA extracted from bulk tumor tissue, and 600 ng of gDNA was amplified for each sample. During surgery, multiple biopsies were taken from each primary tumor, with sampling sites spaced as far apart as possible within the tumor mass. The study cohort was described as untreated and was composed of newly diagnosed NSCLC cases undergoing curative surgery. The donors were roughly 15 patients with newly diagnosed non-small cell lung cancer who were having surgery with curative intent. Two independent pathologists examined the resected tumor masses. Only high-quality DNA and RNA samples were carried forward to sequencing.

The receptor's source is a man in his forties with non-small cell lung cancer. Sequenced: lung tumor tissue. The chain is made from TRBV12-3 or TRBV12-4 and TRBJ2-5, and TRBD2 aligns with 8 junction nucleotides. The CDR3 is CAKDGGGRQETQYL. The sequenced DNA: TGTGCCAAGGACGGCGGGGGGCGCCAAGAGACCCAGTACCTC.